This T cell receptor (beta chain) appears in the sequencing data of a study of PD-L1 blockade in urothelial cancer. This clone appeared once. Only in-frame clones appear in the TCRdb table, and some are missing; sequencing was by immunoSEQ multiplex PCR. This table holds some 30,000 clones, around 86% found once. Trimming took off 5 bases at V and 7 bases at J, with 12 bases between the two ends. This CDR3 region has 13 residues. Germline assignment: CDR1 LNHDA and CDR2 SQIVND (reference sequence). The rearrangement links TRBV19 to TRBJ1-5, with D tentatively TRBD1 (5 bases). This clonotype was obtained from a man between 50 and 59 years old with urothelial cancer. Sample: PBMCs, taken around atezolizumab (anti-PD-L1) treatment. This CDR3 is CASSFGAGQPQHF. CDR3 DNA: TGTGCCAGTAGTTTTGGGGCGGGGCAGCCCCAGCATTTT. The full variable domain, with the rest looked up from reference TRBV19 and TRBJ1-5, is DGGITQSPKYLFRKEGQNVTLSCEQNLNHDAMYWYRQDPGQGLRLIYYSQIVNDFQKGDIAEGYSVSREKKESFPLTVTSAQKNPTAFYLCASSFGAGQPQHFGDGTRLSIL.